A selection of T cell receptor beta chains follows, all from one sample in a study of cytomegalovirus exposure and HLA in healthy donors. This table comes from immunoSEQ multiplex PCR, and its TCRdb copy is limited to in-frame clones, with some not included. The top ten clones hold 5.5% to 7% of a sample with over 100,000 clones, just under 75% of them seen once. Sequences were obtained from PBMCs. Receptors originate from a man in his forties in good health and CMV-seropositive. CDR3s include the opening cysteine and the closing phenylalanine or tryptophan. A D gene is named only where the DNA matches it firmly. For some rows the clone size is stated as once, few or many, or as a class when expanded; others skip it.

d_call j_call v_call cdr3_length clone_size cdr3_aa cdr3_nt
- TRBJ2-5 TRBV9 16 - CASSVIGSGVAETQYF TGTGCCAGCAGCGTGATAGGATCAGGGGTAGCGGAGACCCAGTACTTC
TRBD1 TRBJ2-6 TRBV19 16 few CASRQGDLTGANVLTF TGTGCCAGTCGACAGGGGGATTTAACTGGGGCCAACGTCCTGACTTTC
TRBD2 TRBJ2-7 TRBV7-9 13 few CASSPPRGYEQYF TGTGCCAGCAGCCCGCCGCGGGGGTACGAGCAGTACTTC
- TRBJ2-1 TRBV6-5 15 - CASSYDWRSYNEQFF TGTGCCAGCAGTTACGACTGGCGGTCCTACAATGAGCAGTTCTTC
- TRBJ2-7 TRBV6-6 15 - CASSTEQGNLYEQYF TGTGCCAGCAGTACAGAACAGGGTAACCTCTACGAGCAGTACTTC
TRBD2 TRBJ2-5 TRBV5-1 15 few CASSLRPGRQETQYF TGCGCCAGCAGCTTGCGCCCCGGGAGGCAAGAGACCCAGTACTTC
TRBD2 TRBJ2-3 TRBV7-6 17 - CASSLGDGGYGTDTQYF TGTGCCAGCAGCTTAGGGGACGGGGGGTATGGGACAGATACGCAGTATTTT
- TRBJ2-1 TRBV6-5 13 - CASSYLGGNEQFF TGTGCCAGCAGTTACCTTGGAGGGAATGAGCAGTTCTTC
- TRBJ1-5 TRBV6-6 12 - CASRRVNQPQHF TGTGCCAGCAGACGAGTCAATCAGCCCCAGCATTTT
- TRBJ2-1 TRBV5-1 13 - CASSLVQGNEQFF TGCGCCAGCAGCTTGGTGCAGGGGAATGAGCAGTTCTTC
- TRBJ2-1 TRBV5-1 14 - CASSLEGGDNEQFF TGCGCCAGCAGCCTCGAAGGGGGGGACAATGAGCAGTTCTTC
TRBD1 TRBJ1-2 TRBV12-5 13 - CASGPGQERGYTF TGTGCTAGTGGACCCGGACAGGAACGAGGCTACACCTTC
TRBD1 TRBJ1-1 TRBV9 14 - CASSPRTGGTEAFF TGTGCCAGCAGCCCCCGGACAGGGGGCACTGAAGCTTTCTTT
- TRBJ2-7 TRBV23-1 15 - CAIIPPQGIIYEQYF TGCGCCATTATCCCTCCGCAGGGGATTATTTACGAGCAGTACTTC
TRBD2 TRBJ2-3 TRBV19 16 few CASSSPRLAGRDTQYF TGTGCCAGTAGTTCCCCGAGACTAGCGGGACGGGATACGCAGTATTTT
- TRBJ1-4 TRBV15 15 - CATRNAGSANEKLFF TGTGCCACCAGGAATGCGGGCTCGGCAAATGAAAAACTGTTTTTT
- TRBJ1-1 TRBV5-4 14 - CASSYGGRNTEAFF TGTGCCAGCAGCTACGGGGGTCGGAACACTGAAGCTTTCTTT
TRBD2 TRBJ2-7 TRBV27 15 - CASSILAGASYEQYF TGTGCCAGCAGTATACTAGCGGGAGCCTCCTACGAGCAGTACTTC
TRBD2 TRBJ2-7 TRBV11-2 18 - CASSLDPPGLGSAYEQYF TGTGCCAGCAGCTTAGATCCCCCGGGACTAGGATCGGCCTACGAGCAGTACTTC
TRBD2 TRBJ2-7 TRBV6-1 15 once CASREGPSGLDEQYF TGTGCCAGCAGAGAAGGTCCTAGCGGCCTGGACGAGCAGTACTTC